This T cell receptor (beta chain) appears in the sequencing data of a study of T cell changes during pregnancy in multiple sclerosis. The length of the CDR3 is 14 residues. The V and J ends lost 7 bases and 4 bases, in that order; junction bases with no gene match: 9. CDR1 MDHEN and CDR2 SYDVKM come from the germline V gene. Generated by immunoSEQ multiplex PCR, the TCRdb table keeps only in-frame clones and is missing some. This table holds tens of thousands of clones, roughly nine tenths found once. The V call is TRBV28, the J call TRBJ1-2; the match to TRBD1 covers 7 bases. The sequenced sample was peripheral blood, obtained in the first trimester of pregnancy. The sequence derives from a female donor in good health, enrolled as a control in a pregnancy study. CDR3 region: CASIPRGTGYGYTF. The DNA of the CDR3 is TGTGCCAGCATCCCCAGGGGGACGGGCTATGGCTACACCTTC.